A selection of T cell receptor beta chains follows, all from one sample in a study of blood T cell repertoires in COVID-19. Here immunoSEQ multiplex PCR was the method, and the copy in TCRdb shows in-frame clones only, minus some. The table has some 400,000 clones, 85% to 90% seen once. The sample consisted of PBMCs or T cells enriched from blood (not recorded which). These TCRs come from a young man who had recovered from COVID-19. Each CDR3 is given without its conserved first and last residue.

j_gene	v_gene	CDR3aa
TRBJ1-6	TRBV27	ASRTRGAGSPLH
TRBJ2-3	TRBV7-6	ASSLGAGSDTQY
TRBJ2-1	TRBV5-1	ASRGGAGSYNEQF
TRBJ2-5	TRBV27	ASRNLSGRLKETQY
TRBJ2-1	TRBV3-1/TRBV3-2	ASRRQGLWGHEQF
TRBJ2-6	TRBV7-8	ASSLRSTGGASSGANVLT
TRBJ2-7	TRBV6-6	ASSYSSGAYEQY
TRBJ1-1	TRBV7-9	ASSPNLRGSTEAF
TRBJ2-2	TRBV5-1	ASSLNGMEGANTGELF
TRBJ2-5	TRBV2	ASSGGVYQETQY
TRBJ2-1	TRBV28	ASSLAGVDAGEQF
TRBJ1-6	TRBV5-4	ASSFGGDDSPLH
TRBJ1-4	TRBV29-1	SVEGTGVGEKLF
TRBJ2-7	TRBV6-5	ASSYSGSTYEQY
TRBJ2-7	TRBV7-8	ASSPLRTGSYEQY
TRBJ2-7	TRBV28	ASSSKHGLVSYEQY
TRBJ2-3	TRBV15	ATSRTWTGITDTQY
TRBJ1-2	TRBV2	ASSEDGGVAAGYT
TRBJ1-1	TRBV11-2	ASSINPGQNTEAF
TRBJ2-2	TRBV6-5	ASSGTRSGELF
TRBJ2-1	TRBV7-9	ASSLVGGSGYNEQF
TRBJ1-2	TRBV28	ASLPPGVGGYT
TRBJ2-1	TRBV27	ASSPLAGGYNEQF
TRBJ2-1	TRBV11-2	ASRRLAGGSSSYNEQF
TRBJ2-7	TRBV12-3/TRBV12-4	ASSWENSYEQY
TRBJ1-4	TRBV6-1	ASSELAGGSLEKLF
TRBJ2-5	TRBV5-1	ASSLLTGEETQY
TRBJ2-3	TRBV6-1	ASSEQRESTDTQY
TRBJ2-1	TRBV30	AWSVSIGEYEQF